These 29 T cell receptor beta chains came from one sample sequenced in a study of shared clonotypes between healthy human individuals. Repertoires were generated with immunoSEQ multiplex PCR, while TCRdb's copy carries only in-frame clones and drops some. The table has some 2,000,000 clones, 90% to 95% seen once. What was sequenced was naive CD4+ T cells sorted from blood. Subset here: CD45RA+ positively selected. Every receptor here comes from a man aged 18 to 30 in good health.

This clone was observed a single time. The chain joins TRBV4-3 to TRBJ1-2; the match to TRBD1 covers 8 bases. CDR3 length equals 14 residues. With V trimmed by 5 bases and J by 7 bases, 9 bases remained unmatched. CDR1 is LGHNA, CDR2 YSLEER, per germline. CDR3 amino acids: CASSATGEGGGYTF. The CDR3 nucleotides are TGCGCCAGCAGCGCGACAGGGGAAGGTGGTGGCTACACCTTC.

The rearrangement links TRBV6-1 to TRBJ2-7; D is perhaps TRBD1 (6 bases). This CDR3 contains 13 residues. Trimming removed 11 bases at V and 3 bases at J, with 17 bases between. The germline V gene has CDR1 MNHNS and CDR2 SASEGT. The CDR3 sequence: CAARQGTLYEQYF. The CDR3 DNA sequence: TGTGCCGCCCGTCAGGGGACCCTCTACGAGCAGTACTTC.

This clone has just one count. This same CDR3 is encoded by further DNA sequences in the sample. J is TRBJ1-2 and V is TRBV4-3, with D possibly being TRBD1 (6 bases). This CDR3 contains 15 residues. V lost 0 bases to trimming and J lost 5 bases, with 13 bases between them. The germline V gene has CDR1 LGHNA and CDR2 YSLEER. The DNA for the CDR3 is TGCGCCAGCAGCCAAGATCCGACAGGAATATATGGCTACACCTTC. This codes for CASSQDPTGIYGYTF.

This rearrangement joins TRBV9 to TRBJ2-1; a weak D match, TRBD2 (6 bases). This CDR3 is built from 15 residues. The ends were cut back, 0 bases at V and 7 bases at J, with 14 bases in the middle. The germline V gene has CDR1 SGDLS and CDR2 YYNGEE. This CDR3 reads CASSVGRVARNEQFF. The CDR3 DNA reads TGTGCCAGCAGCGTAGGGAGGGTTGCTAGGAATGAGCAGTTCTTC.

Notes on this clone: Distinct nucleotide sequences in the sample also encode this CDR3. The gene calls are TRBV5-4 and TRBJ2-1; D uncertain. Germline loops: CDR1 SGHNT, CDR2 YYREEE (reference sequence). Trimming stripped 2 bases from V and 6 bases from J, with 6 bases between. This CDR3 contains 12 residues. Written as DNA, the CDR3 is TGTGCCAGCAGCTTATTAGCCAATGAGCAGTTCTTC. It specifies CASSLLANEQFF.

CDR3 nucleotides: TGTGCCATCAGTGAGTCGAGCTGGAGCGGGGAGCTGTTTTTT. As protein: CAISESSWSGELFF. This sequence joins TRBV10-3 and TRBJ2-2; the D is unclear. Germline CDR1 ENHRY, CDR2 SYGVKD. The CDR3 has 14 amino acids. Trimming pared 0 bases from V and 7 bases from J, leaving 9 bases between.

The chain carries TRBV7-9 and TRBJ2-7, with TRBD1 matching over 7 bases. With 2 bases clipped from V and 0 bases from J, the junction kept 7 bases outside the gene matches. The germline CDR1 and CDR2 sequences are SEHNR and FQNEAQ (reference sequence). This CDR3 is 16 amino acids long. The CDR3 nucleotides read TGTGCCAGCAGCTTATGGACAGGTCTTTACTCCTACGAGCAGTACTTC. Protein sequence: CASSLWTGLYSYEQYF.

CDR3 protein: CASSLNGGPETQYF. As DNA, the CDR3 is TGTGCCAGCAGCTTGAACGGGGGTCCAGAGACCCAGTACTTC. V usage is TRBV5-6 and J usage is TRBJ2-5; tentative D call: TRBD2 (6 bases). Between the trimmed V and J ends, which lost 1 base and 4 bases, there was a span of 11 bases. This CDR3 has 14 amino acids. CDR1 SGHDT and CDR2 YYEEEE come from the germline V gene. Based on the CDR3 plus reference TRBV5-6 and TRBJ2-5, the full variable domain is DAGVTQSPTHLIKTRGQQVTLRCSPKSGHDTVSWYQQALGQGPQFIFQYYEEEERQRGNFPDRFSGHQFPNYSSELNVNALLLGDSALYLCASSLNGGPETQYFGPGTRLLVL.

This chain links TRBV7-2 with TRBJ2-5, with a weak D call TRBD2 (5 bases). The CDR3 has 12 residues. In germline, CDR1 is SGHTA, CDR2 FQGNSA. V was shortened by 9 bases and J by 7 bases, with 15 bases between the two germline ends. CDR3 in DNA: TGTGCCAGTTACAGCGGATGGGGGACCCAGTACTTC. The encoded protein is CASYSGWGTQYF.

This chain connects TRBV2 to TRBJ2-4; TRBD2 aligns across 7 bases. Per the germline V gene, CDR1 is SNHLY and CDR2 is FYNNEI. Trimming at V came to 5 bases and at J to 8 bases, leaving 9 bases not matched to a gene. This CDR3 has 14 residues. CDR3 amino acids: CASSTETSSDIQYF. CDR3 in DNA: TGTGCCAGCAGTACCGAGACTAGCTCGGACATTCAGTACTTC.

Here the CDR3 reads CASSLGGGNNEKLFF. Written as DNA, the CDR3 is TGTGCCAGCAGCTTAGGAGGAGGGAATAATGAAAAACTGTTTTTT. The chain has TRBV7-9 and TRBJ1-4; D unclear. This CDR3 is 15 amino acids long. V was cut by 1 base and J by 4 bases, with 10 bases left in between. Looked up from germline, CDR1 is SEHNR and CDR2 is FQNEAQ (reference sequence).

The V and J genes are TRBV18 and TRBJ2-5, with D possibly TRBD1 on 6 matching bases. Germline CDR1 reads KGHSH; CDR2 reads LQKENI. V lost 5 bases, J lost 3 bases, and 10 bases lay in between. This CDR3 spans 13 amino acids. The CDR3 loop reads CASSSGTKETQYF. The CDR3 bases are TGTGCCAGCTCATCCGGGACAAAAGAGACCCAGTACTTC.

The J gene is TRBJ2-7, the V gene TRBV7-2, with 9 bases fitting TRBD2. The trim removed 6 bases at V and 2 bases at J, leaving 11 bases unmatched. This CDR3 has 16 residues. Germline CDR1 SGHTA, CDR2 FQGNSA. The CDR3 loop is CASRLRGGGAAYEQYF. The CDR3 region has the DNA TGTGCCAGCAGATTAAGAGGCGGGGGGGCCGCCTACGAGCAGTACTTC.

This clone was seen only once. The chain uses TRBV5-6 and TRBJ2-7, with D possibly TRBD2 on 6 matching bases. Germline V gene sequence: CDR1 SGHDT, CDR2 YYEEEE. The CDR3 is 15 amino acids. V lost 4 bases, J lost 7 bases, and 21 bases lay in between. The CDR3 DNA reads as TGTGCCAGCAGCCCCGAGGGAATCCTAGGAGGGGAGCAGTACTTC. It is translated as CASSPEGILGGEQYF.

CDR3 nucleotide sequence: TGTGCCAGCAGCTCCCGGTTGGGAGGCTACACCTTC. It encodes CASSSRLGGYTF. The J gene is TRBJ1-2, the V gene TRBV11-2; D is uncertain. The CDR3 has 12 amino acids. Germline CDR1 and CDR2: SGHAT and FQNNGV. The germline V and J ends were trimmed by 4 bases and 8 bases, with 11 bases remaining between them.

Turning to this clone: The same CDR3 is also encoded by other DNA sequences in this sample. The chain joins TRBV28 to TRBJ1-2, with TRBD1 matching 7 bases. The germline V gene has CDR1 MDHEN and CDR2 SYDVKM. With V trimmed by 5 bases and J by 2 bases, 2 bases remained unmatched. CDR3 size: 13 residues. The CDR3 nucleotides are TGTGCCAGCAGTGTGGACAGGAACTATGGCTACACCTTC. This encodes CASSVDRNYGYTF.

The chain combines TRBV19 with TRBJ2-2; D is possibly TRBD1 or TRBD2 (5 bases each). The CDR3 covers 15 residues. V was trimmed by 5 bases and J by 6 bases, leaving 16 bases between them. Germline V gene sequence: CDR1 LNHDA, CDR2 SQIVND (reference sequence). The CDR3 protein is CASSFGQRGAGELFF. DNA of the CDR3: TGTGCCAGTAGTTTCGGACAACGAGGGGCCGGGGAGCTGTTTTTT.

This chain joins TRBV27 and TRBJ1-5, with a possible D match to TRBD1 (6 bases). The CDR3 is 16 amino acids. Per germline, CDR1 MNHEY and CDR2 SMNVEV (reference sequence). V lost 5 bases, J lost 0 bases, and 14 bases lay in between. The chain's CDR3 is CASSPMTGYSNQPQHF. DNA of the CDR3: TGTGCCAGCAGTCCGATGACAGGCTATAGCAATCAGCCCCAGCATTTT.

This clone occurred once. The gene calls are TRBV10-3 and TRBJ2-2; 15 nucleotides line up with TRBD2. The trim removed 7 bases at V and 3 bases at J, leaving 9 bases unmatched. This CDR3 has 18 amino acids. Germline V gene lookup returns CDR1 ENHRY and CDR2 SYGVKD. CDR3 coding DNA: TGTGCCATCAAGGGACTAGCGGGAGGCCCCGCGGACACCGGGGAGCTGTTTTTT. This sequence encodes CAIKGLAGGPADTGELFF.

This chain uses TRBV5-6 with TRBJ1-5; 7 bases line up with TRBD1. The V gene's germline CDR1 is SGHDT and CDR2 YYEEEE. J gave up 3 bases and V 1 base, and 7 bases lay outside the gene matches. The CDR3 is made up of 16 amino acids. CDR3 loop: CASSLSTGRTNQPQHF. Written as DNA, the CDR3 is TGTGCCAGCAGCTTGTCGACAGGGAGAACCAATCAGCCCCAGCATTTT.

This chain uses TRBV6-5 with TRBJ1-1; TRBD1 matches 7 bases. The V gene end was trimmed by 3 bases and the J gene end by 1 base; junction bases not matched to a gene: 8. Looked up from germline, CDR1 is MNHEY and CDR2 is SVGAGI. This CDR3 contains 16 residues. The CDR3 nucleotides are TGTGCCAGCAGTTATTCCCTAGGACAGGCGAACACTGAAGCTTTCTTT. It codes for CASSYSLGQANTEAFF.

This clone appeared a few times. The chain joins TRBV28 to TRBJ1-2; D is ambiguous. CDR1 is MDHEN and CDR2 is SYDVKM in the germline V gene. There are 14 residues in the CDR3. V was pared by 5 bases and J by 8 bases, with 18 bases between. The CDR3 sequence is CASSPTTRAQGYTF. The CDR3 DNA sequence: TGTGCCAGCAGTCCGACCACCCGCGCGCAAGGCTACACCTTC.

J is TRBJ1-6 and V is TRBV7-2; D unclear. This CDR3 is built from 15 residues. Trimming cost V 2 bases and J 7 bases, with 12 bases left between them. The germline CDR1 and CDR2 sequences are SGHTA and FQGNSA. CDR3 sequence reads: CASSLRRGENSPLHF. The CDR3 coding sequence is TGTGCCAGCAGCTTAAGGCGCGGAGAAAATTCACCCCTCCACTTT.

A single count supports this clone. The chain employs TRBV6-1 and TRBJ2-3; 10 nucleotides line up with TRBD2. CDR3 length: 15 amino acids. Germline trimming cut 6 bases from V and 1 base from J; bases unmatched to any gene: 4. Germline lookup yields CDR1 MNHNS and CDR2 SASEGT. In nucleotides, the CDR3 is TGTGCCAGCAGGCTAGCGGGAGTTGGCACAGATACGCAGTATTTT. This gives the protein CASRLAGVGTDTQYF.

The rearrangement joins TRBV7-8 to TRBJ2-7, with D unresolved. Germline values: CDR1 SGHVS, CDR2 FQNEAQ. This CDR3 contains 13 residues. V was pared by 5 bases and J by 3 bases, with 11 bases between. CDR3 in amino acids: CASSPLIYYEQYF. CDR3 bases: TGTGCCAGCAGCCCTCTTATCTACTACGAGCAGTACTTC.

Remarks on this clone: A much larger clone differs from this one at a single base, so this may be a read error. This sequence joins TRBV30 and TRBJ1-2; D is possibly TRBD1 (5 bases). Looked up from germline, CDR1 is GTSNPN and CDR2 is SVGIG (reference sequence). This CDR3 spans 14 amino acids. V dropped 4 bases and J dropped 7 bases, with 19 bases sitting between them. The CDR3, as DNA: TGTGCCTGGAAGGCAGGGCCCTGGCTCCTTGGCTACACCTTC. Protein sequence: CAWKAGPWLLGYTF.

The rearrangement links TRBV15 to TRBJ2-7; D is possibly TRBD2 (5 bases). The CDR3 has 15 amino acids. Trimming shortened V by 0 bases and J by 2 bases, and 11 bases separated the two germline ends. Germline CDR1 and CDR2: LNHNV and YYDKDF (reference sequence). In nucleotides, the CDR3 is TGTGCCACCAGCAGAGAGAGAGGGCGGACCTACGAGCAGTACTTC. Its protein is CATSRERGRTYEQYF.

A word on this clone: The sample carries other DNA sequences with the same CDR3. The CDR3 DNA sequence: TGTGCCAGCTCACCGCTAGCGGGGGGGTCCTACGAGCAGTACTTC. It is translated as CASSPLAGGSYEQYF. The chain recombines TRBV18 with TRBJ2-7; 12 bases fit TRBD2. Trimming removed 3 bases from V and 1 base from J; junction bases left unmatched: 1. Germline V gene data show CDR1 as KGHSH and CDR2 as LQKENI. The CDR3 totals 15 residues. The full variable domain, its missing parts supplied by reference TRBV18 and TRBJ2-7, is NAGVMQNPRHLVRRRGQEARLRCSPMKGHSHVYWYRQLPEEGLKFMVYLQKENIIDESGMPKERFSAEFPKEGPSILRIQQVVRGDSAAYFCASSPLAGGSYEQYFGPGTRLTVT.

Here the CDR3 reads CASSLETGRRETQYF. Written as DNA, the CDR3 is TGTGCCAGCAGCTTAGAGACGGGAAGGAGAGAGACCCAGTACTTC. The V call is TRBV7-8, the J call TRBJ2-5; D is perhaps TRBD2 (5 bases). This CDR3 comprises 15 residues. CDR1 and CDR2 from the germline V gene are SGHVS and FQNEAQ. The V and J ends lost 1 base and 4 bases respectively, with 13 bases between them.